This passage covers 25 T cell receptor beta chains from one sample sequenced in a study of post-analysis software for immune sequencing data. These receptors have no known antigen. Notes on the study in general: Comparison of patients with controls showed five TRBV segments more frequent in patients, TRBV5-6, TRBV5-1 and TRBV20-1 among them.

Incorporated into the TCR beta cDNA libraries were unique molecular identifiers, which served to reduce PCR and sequencing biases. TCRdb passed the PCR reads through MiXCR, listing each CDR3 protein once. The sample lists 500,000 to 600,000 distinct CDR3 sequences; roughly two fifths were seen once. Sequenced sample: blood. These receptors all stem from a girl aged 5-17 years with multiple sclerosis.

The V gene is TRBV12-3 or TRBV12-4, the J gene TRBJ2-5; 8 positions match TRBD1. The junction had 9 bases not matched to a gene; V was cut back by 2 bases and J by 4 bases. The CDR3 spans 16 residues. The DNA for the CDR3 is TGTGCCAGCAGTTTACGGTCAGGGGGCATTGGAGAGACCCAGTACTTC. Translated: CASSLRSGGIGETQYF.

The rearrangement links TRBV7-9 to TRBJ2-4; D is perhaps TRBD1 (6 bases). TRBJ2-7 matches the DNA end more closely, so the J call is doubtful. The germline V gene has CDR1 SEHNR and CDR2 FQNEAQ (reference sequence). CDR3 length: 14 residues. The CDR3 spells CASSPSGVPYEQYF. The CDR3 region has the DNA TGTGCCAGCAGCCCCTCAGGGGTCCCCTACGAGCAGTACTTC.

This clonotype was found a few times. CDR3 sequence: CATSRDVNEQFF. The CDR3 DNA follows: TGTGCCACCAGCAGAGATGTCAATGAGCAGTTCTTC. The rearrangement joins TRBV15 to TRBJ2-1; D remains ambiguous. Germline V gene lookup returns CDR1 LNHNV and CDR2 YYDKDF (reference sequence). The CDR3 spans 12 residues. The ends were cut back, 0 bases at V and 6 bases at J, with 3 bases in the middle.

The chain joins TRBV7-9 to TRBJ2-7; D possibly corresponds to TRBD1 (6 bases). CDR1 is SEHNR, CDR2 FQNEAQ, per germline (reference sequence). The CDR3 loop spans 13 amino acids. V was cut by 7 bases and J by 7 bases, with 17 bases left in between. The CDR3 DNA is TGTGCCAGCATGATACAGGGCGGCGATGAGCAGTACTTC. Translated, it gives CASMIQGGDEQYF.

The J gene is TRBJ2-3, the V gene TRBV2, with D possibly matching TRBD1 (6 bases). V was shortened by 8 bases and J by 1 base, with 13 bases between the two germline ends. The CDR3 consists of 14 residues. Germline CDR1 reads SNHLY; CDR2 reads FYNNEI. The CDR3 DNA follows: TGTGCCAGCCCGGGCAACAGGGGCACAGATACGCAGTATTTT. Its protein is CASPGNRGTDTQYF.

This clonotype was found a few times. The chain is built from TRBV4-1 and TRBJ2-3; D uncertain. The V and J ends lost 2 bases and 5 bases respectively, with 11 bases between them. Germline V CDR1 and CDR2: MGHRA, YSYEKL. This CDR3 comprises 14 residues. This CDR3 reads CASSQSPVGDTQYF. CDR3 bases: TGCGCCAGCAGCCAAAGTCCAGTTGGAGATACGCAGTATTTT.

The CDR3 sequence is CASSLETNQPQHF. The DNA for the CDR3 is TGTGCCAGCAGTTTAGAGACCAATCAGCCCCAGCATTTT. The rearrangement joins TRBV28 to TRBJ1-5; no clear D. The CDR3 covers 13 residues. V was pared by 2 bases and J by 3 bases, with 5 bases between. Germline CDR1 MDHEN, CDR2 SYDVKM.

This clonotype came up a few times. The chain joins TRBV7-3 to TRBJ2-3; D call uncertain. V was clipped by 5 bases and J by 4 bases, with 10 bases between them. Germline V gene sequence: CDR1 SGHTA, CDR2 FQGTGA. This CDR3 is built from 13 residues. CDR3 sequence reads: CASSHNAADTQYF. CDR3 DNA: TGTGCCAGCAGCCACAACGCTGCAGATACGCAGTATTTT. The whole variable domain, remainder taken from reference TRBV7-3 and TRBJ2-3, is GAGVSQTPSNKVTEKGKYVELRCDPISGHTALYWYRQSLGQGPEFLIYFQGTGAADDSGLPNDRFFAVRPEGSVSTLKIQRTERGDSAVYLCASSHNAADTQYFGPGTRLTVL.

This rearrangement joins TRBV4-1 to TRBJ2-3; possibly TRBD2 for D (6 bases). V lost 0 bases and J lost 0, with 13 bases in between. The CDR3 loop spans 17 amino acids. The germline gives CDR1 MGHRA, CDR2 YSYEKL. The CDR3 nucleotides read TGCGCCAGCAGCCAAGACCTGGAGGGTATAAGCACAGATACGCAGTATTTT. This encodes CASSQDLEGISTDTQYF.

This clonotype was counted a few times. The genes are TRBV20-1 and TRBJ1-5; 11 nucleotides align to TRBD1. J lost 0 bases, V lost 4 bases, and 5 bases had no gene match. Germline CDR1 and CDR2: DFQATT and SNEGSKA (reference sequence). The CDR3 length is 16 residues. For the CDR3, the DNA is TGCAGTGCTACGGGACAGGGGGGCTATAGCAATCAGCCCCAGCATTTT. Translation gives CSATGQGGYSNQPQHF.

The chain combines TRBV4-1 with TRBJ2-5, with 11 bases aligning to TRBD2. Germline-derived CDR1 and CDR2 are MGHRA and YSYEKL. Unmatched junction bases numbered 19, after V lost 3 bases and J lost 4 bases. The CDR3 length is 20 residues. The CDR3, as DNA: TGCGCCAGCAGCCAGGCTCCGGGACTAGCGGCAATTGAGACGGGAGAGACCCAGTACTTC. Translating gives CASSQAPGLAAIETGETQYF.

This clonotype was seen only a few times. This chain uses TRBV5-1 with TRBJ2-2, with 13 bases lining up with TRBD2. This CDR3 region has 17 residues. Germline values: CDR1 SGHRS, CDR2 YFSETQ. V lost 3 bases and J lost 2; bases outside the gene matches: 4. CDR3 sequence reads: CASSWTSGGLNTGELFF. DNA for the CDR3: TGCGCCAGCAGCTGGACTAGCGGGGGTCTCAACACCGGGGAGCTGTTTTTT.

This rearrangement joins TRBV7-2 to TRBJ2-1; 7 nucleotides match TRBD2. Germline assignment: CDR1 SGHTA and CDR2 FQGNSA. The CDR3 length is 15 residues. After removal of 1 base from V and 9 bases from J, the junction contained 9 bases not matched to a gene. CDR3 loop: CASSLGAMAGVEQFF. The CDR3 coding sequence is TGTGCCAGCAGCTTAGGGGCCATGGCGGGAGTTGAGCAGTTCTTC.

In this sample, this clonotype turned up once. It may be a read error: a sequence one base away is much more abundant. The chain employs TRBV5-1 and TRBJ2-7, with no clear D. The CDR3 sequence is 13 residues long. Germline-derived CDR1 and CDR2 are SGHRS and YFSETQ. V lost 0 bases and J lost 2, with 6 bases in between. CDR3 bases: TGCGCCAGCAGCTTGGCAGATACCTACGAGCAGTACTTC. This codes for CASSLADTYEQYF.

This clonotype was counted only a few times. This chain connects TRBV29-1 to TRBJ2-5; D is possibly TRBD1 (5 bases). The CDR3 runs 13 residues. Trimming shortened V by 3 bases and J by 5 bases, and 13 bases separated the two germline ends. Germline values: CDR1 SQVTM, CDR2 ANQGSEA. The CDR3 sequence: CSVERLPGETQYF. In DNA form, the CDR3 reads TGCAGCGTTGAGAGACTCCCAGGGGAGACCCAGTACTTC.

In its sample, this clonotype was seen a few times. The genes are TRBV5-6 and TRBJ2-3, with TRBD2 matching 7 bases. V was pared by 2 bases and J by 3 bases, with 9 bases of the junction left unmatched. This CDR3 has 16 amino acids. Per germline, CDR1 SGHDT and CDR2 YYEEEE. The CDR3 nucleotides read TGTGCCAGCAGCTTCCTCGGGACTACCAAAACAGATACGCAGTATTTT. This encodes CASSFLGTTKTDTQYF.

This clonotype turned up a few times. V usage is TRBV25-1 and J usage is TRBJ2-1, with 10 bases matching TRBD1. J lost 3 bases, V lost 5 bases, and 10 bases had no gene match. Germline CDR1 reads MGHDK; CDR2 reads SYGVNS. This CDR3 comprises 17 residues. The CDR3 DNA follows: TGTGCCAGCAGTCTTTTTTCCGGGACAGGGGACTACAATGAGCAGTTCTTC. It specifies CASSLFSGTGDYNEQFF.

The chain links TRBV12-5 to TRBJ2-1; 10 bases fit TRBD1. The CDR3 is 16 residues long. The germline V gene encodes CDR1 LGHNT and CDR2 FRNRAP. V was pared by 4 bases and J by 8 bases, with 11 bases of the junction left unmatched. The CDR3 DNA sequence: TGTGCTAGTGGTTCGGAGACGGGACAGGGGCTTCATGAGCAGTTCTTC. Amino acid sequence: CASGSETGQGLHEQFF.

Concerning this clonotype: Sequence at one end of the junction differs from germline and may be a read error. The chain combines TRBV12-3 or TRBV12-4 with TRBJ2-3, with 9 bases matching TRBD1. This CDR3 is 15 amino acids long. The chain's CDR3 is CAGSLGMTGGGTQYF. CDR3 DNA sequence: TGTGCCGGCAGCCTAGGGATGACAGGGGGAGGCACGCAGTATTTT.

This clonotype was detected a few times. The rearrangement joins TRBV6-5 to TRBJ2-4; a weak D match, TRBD1 (7 bases). This CDR3 has 13 residues. Germline CDR1 and CDR2: MNHEY and SVGAGI. The germline V and J ends were trimmed by 10 bases and 8 bases, with 18 bases remaining between them. The CDR3: CATGAGGMDIQYF. CDR3 DNA sequence: TGTGCCACGGGGGCAGGGGGTATGGACATTCAGTACTTC.

This chain joins TRBV7-6 and TRBJ1-1; a possible D gene is TRBD1 (6 bases). The CDR3 contains 15 residues. Trimming removed 5 bases at V and 11 bases at J, with 24 bases between. Germline CDR1 is SGHVS and CDR2 is FNYEAQ. CDR3 sequence: CASSPRGGRIKRAFF. CDR3 nucleotide sequence: TGTGCCAGCAGCCCCCGAGGGGGGCGCATAAAGAGGGCTTTCTTT.

This sequence joins TRBV3-1 and TRBJ1-1; tentatively, D is TRBD1 (5 bases). The CDR3 length is 13 residues. Between the trimmed V and J ends, which lost 4 bases and 10 bases, there was a span of 16 bases. Germline V gene sequence: CDR1 LGHDT, CDR2 YNNKEL (reference sequence). CDR3 coding DNA: TGTGCCAGCAGCCCTACGGAGGGGACCGGAGCTTTCTTT. Amino acids: CASSPTEGTGAFF.

This clonotype was observed a few times. The V gene is TRBV12-3 or TRBV12-4, the J gene TRBJ2-7; a weak D match, TRBD2 (5 bases). The CDR3 extends over 14 amino acids. V was pared by 3 bases and J by 0 bases, with 9 bases between. The CDR3 reads CASSFLANSYEQYF. The CDR3 nucleotides read TGTGCCAGCAGTTTCTTAGCGAACTCCTACGAGCAGTACTTC.

This clonotype was picked up a small number of times. The chain combines TRBV12-3 or TRBV12-4 with TRBJ2-4; no firm D call. Between the trimmed V and J ends, which lost 5 bases and 1 base, there was a span of 9 bases. This CDR3 region has 14 residues. DNA for the CDR3: TGTGCCAGCAGTCCCGAGGCTGCCAAAAACATTCAGTACTTC. This sequence encodes CASSPEAAKNIQYF.

This clonotype was detected a few times. V gene TRBV29-1 combines with J gene TRBJ2-5; D might be TRBD1 (5 bases). The length of the CDR3 is 13 residues. Trimming removed 4 bases from V and 1 base from J, with 10 bases in between. Germline V CDR1 and CDR2: SQVTM, ANQGSEA. The CDR3 loop is CSVAPRAQETQYF. CDR3 DNA: TGCAGCGTTGCCCCCAGGGCCCAAGAGACCCAGTACTTC.